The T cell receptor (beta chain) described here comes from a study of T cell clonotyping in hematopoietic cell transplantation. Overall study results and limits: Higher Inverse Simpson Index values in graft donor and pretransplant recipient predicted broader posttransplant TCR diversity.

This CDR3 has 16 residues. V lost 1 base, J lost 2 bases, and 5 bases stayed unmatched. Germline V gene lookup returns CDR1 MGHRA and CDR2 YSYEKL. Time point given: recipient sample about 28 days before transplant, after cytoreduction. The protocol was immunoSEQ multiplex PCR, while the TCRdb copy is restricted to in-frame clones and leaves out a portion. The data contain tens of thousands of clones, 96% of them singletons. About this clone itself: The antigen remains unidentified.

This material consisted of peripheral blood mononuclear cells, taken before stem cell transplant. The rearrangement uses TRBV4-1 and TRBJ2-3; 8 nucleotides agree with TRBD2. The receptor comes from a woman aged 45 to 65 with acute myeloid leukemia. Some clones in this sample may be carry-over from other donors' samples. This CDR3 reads CASSQGILAATDTQYF. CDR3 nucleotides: TGCGCCAGCAGCCAAGGTATACTAGCGGCCACAGATACGCAGTATTTT.